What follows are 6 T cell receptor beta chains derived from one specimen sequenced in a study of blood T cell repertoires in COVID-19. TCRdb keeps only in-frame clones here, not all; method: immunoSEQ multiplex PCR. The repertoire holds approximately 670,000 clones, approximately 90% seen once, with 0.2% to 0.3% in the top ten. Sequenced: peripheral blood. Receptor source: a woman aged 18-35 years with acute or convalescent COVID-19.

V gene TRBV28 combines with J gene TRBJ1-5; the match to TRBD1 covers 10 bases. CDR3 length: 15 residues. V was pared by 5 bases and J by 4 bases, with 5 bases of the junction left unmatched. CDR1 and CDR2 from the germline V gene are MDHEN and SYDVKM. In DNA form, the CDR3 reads TGTGCCAGCAGTCTACGGACAGGGGGTAATCAGCCCCAGCATTTT. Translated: CASSLRTGGNQPQHF.

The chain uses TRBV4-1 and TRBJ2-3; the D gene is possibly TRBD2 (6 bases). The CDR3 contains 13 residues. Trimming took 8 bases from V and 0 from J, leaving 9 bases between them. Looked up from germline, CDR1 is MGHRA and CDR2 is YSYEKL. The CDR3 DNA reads TGCGCCAGCGGGAGGCTTAGCACAGATACGCAGTATTTT. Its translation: CASGRLSTDTQYF.

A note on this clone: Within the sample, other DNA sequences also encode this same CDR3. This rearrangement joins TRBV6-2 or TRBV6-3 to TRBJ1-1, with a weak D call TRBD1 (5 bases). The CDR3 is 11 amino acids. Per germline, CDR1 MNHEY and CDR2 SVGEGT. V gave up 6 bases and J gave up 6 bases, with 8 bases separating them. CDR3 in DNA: TGTGCCAGCAGCCAGGGAGCTGAAGCTTTCTTT. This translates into CASSQGAEAFF.

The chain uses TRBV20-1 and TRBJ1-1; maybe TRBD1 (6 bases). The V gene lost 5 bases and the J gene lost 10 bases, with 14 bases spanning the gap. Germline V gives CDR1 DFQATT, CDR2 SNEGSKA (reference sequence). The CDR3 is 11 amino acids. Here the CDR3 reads CSAQWGRLAFF. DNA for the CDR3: TGCAGTGCTCAGTGGGGGCGGTTAGCTTTCTTT.

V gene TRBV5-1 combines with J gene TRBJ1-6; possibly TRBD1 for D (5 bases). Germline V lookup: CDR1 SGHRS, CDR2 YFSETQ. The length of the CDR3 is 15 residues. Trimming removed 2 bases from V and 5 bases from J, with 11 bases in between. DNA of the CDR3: TGCGCCAGCAGCTTCTCGGACACCGATAATTCACCCCTCCACTTT. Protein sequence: CASSFSDTDNSPLHF. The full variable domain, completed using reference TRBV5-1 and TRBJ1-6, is KAGVTQTPRYLIKTRGQQVTLSCSPISGHRSVSWYQQTPGQGLQFLFEYFSETQRNKGNFPGRFSGRQFSNSRSEMNVSTLELGDSALYLCASSFSDTDNSPLHFGNGTRLTVT.

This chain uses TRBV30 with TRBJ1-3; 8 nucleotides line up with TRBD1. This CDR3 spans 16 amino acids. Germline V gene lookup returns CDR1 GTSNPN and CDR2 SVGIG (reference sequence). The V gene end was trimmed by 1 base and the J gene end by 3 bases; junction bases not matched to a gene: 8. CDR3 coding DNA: TGTGCCTGGAGTGCTCTAACAGGGGGTGGTGGAAACACCATATATTTT. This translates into CAWSALTGGGGNTIYF.